The present entry profiles one TCR beta chain with its context. The target antigen is unknown. A unique molecular identifier was carried by every single TCR cDNA molecule. MiXCR was run by TCRdb on the 5' RACE reads, yielding one entry per CDR3 protein. Among 100,000 to 110,000 distinct CDR3 sequences listed, 4.4% were seen once. Germline CDR1 is MNHNY and CDR2 is SVGAGI (reference sequence). The CDR3 length is 17 residues. Between the trimmed V and J ends, which lost 2 bases and 3 bases, there was a span of 16 bases. This entry is derived from a study of spatial heterogeneity in lung cancer. Whole-study findings and limits: Tumor mutation count correlated with how many alpha and beta TCRs expanded intratumorally.

Time point in this sample: sample taken at primary tumor resection. The chain carries TRBV6-6 and TRBJ2-2; D ambiguous. Specimen: lung tumor tissue, collected at surgery. The TCR sequence derives from a male donor with early-stage non-small cell lung cancer. The CDR3 DNA is TGTGCCAGCAGTTACGGGCTCTCTAACAGTTACACCGGGGAGCTGTTTTTT. As protein: CASSYGLSNSYTGELFF.